The 19 T cell receptor beta chains below were found in one sample sequenced in a study of spatial heterogeneity in lung cancer. Using its own MiXCR run on the 5' RACE reads, TCRdb lists one record per CDR3 protein. The top ten clones hold 35% of a sample with fewer than 55,000 distinct CDR3 sequences, around 6.7% of them seen once. Time point of the sample: blood at routine non-recurrence follow-up after resection. Unsorted tumor, nontumor lung tissue or cryopreserved PBMC supplied the whole RNA. Source: PBMCs, taken at follow-up. All receptors come from a female donor with early-stage non-small cell lung cancer.

This clonotype was counted only a few times. The genes are TRBV11-2 and TRBJ2-7; D gene uncertain. Trimming cost V 3 bases and J 3 bases, with 21 bases left between them. There are 17 residues in the CDR3. Germline CDR1 is SGHAT and CDR2 is FQNNGV. The CDR3 DNA sequence: TGTGCCAGCAGCTTCCTCACGGGCCCACGTTCAATCTACGAGCAGTACTTC. The encoded protein is CASSFLTGPRSIYEQYF.

This clonotype was seen ten or more times. The chain carries TRBV7-6 and TRBJ1-5; a weak D match, TRBD1 (5 bases). The V and J ends lost 5 bases and 7 bases respectively, with 18 bases between them. CDR1 SGHVS and CDR2 FNYEAQ come from the germline V gene. The CDR3 is 15 amino acids. CDR3 amino acids: CASSLEGVRGQPQHF. The CDR3 DNA reads as TGTGCCAGCAGCCTGGAAGGGGTGCGGGGACAGCCCCAGCATTTT.

This rearrangement joins TRBV20-1 to TRBJ2-3; TRBD2 aligns across 9 bases. Looked up from germline, CDR1 is DFQATT and CDR2 is SNEGSKA (reference sequence). V lost 0 bases and J lost 2; bases outside the gene matches: 6. The CDR3 runs to 16 residues. CDR3 DNA: TGCAGTGCTAGAGATTCCTCTAGCGGGGACACAGATACGCAGTATTTT. Translated, it gives CSARDSSSGDTDTQYF.

Many counts were recorded for this clonotype. The chain links TRBV7-2 to TRBJ2-5; either TRBD1 or TRBD2 may supply D (6 bases each). Looked up from germline, CDR1 is SGHTA and CDR2 is FQGNSA. The CDR3 is made up of 14 amino acids. Trimming pared 0 bases from V and 5 bases from J, leaving 10 bases between. The DNA for the CDR3 is TGTGCCAGCAGCTTAGCGGGGGGCCGGGAGACCCAGTACTTC. It encodes CASSLAGGRETQYF.

Only a few counts were recorded for this clonotype. The chain employs TRBV5-1 and TRBJ2-5, with unresolved D. V gave up 2 bases and J gave up 1 base, with 6 bases separating them. Germline V CDR1 and CDR2: SGHRS, YFSETQ. The CDR3 has 13 residues. The CDR3 loop reads CASSFVTQETQYF. The CDR3 nucleotides are TGCGCCAGCAGCTTCGTAACCCAAGAGACCCAGTACTTC.

The rearrangement joins TRBV30 to TRBJ1-6; D is unclear. Per the germline V gene, CDR1 is GTSNPN and CDR2 is SVGIG (reference sequence). V shed 0 bases and J shed 4 bases, with 4 bases lying between them. CDR3 length: 13 residues. The CDR3 loop is CAWSVQYNSPLHF. The CDR3 DNA reads TGTGCCTGGAGTGTACAGTATAATTCACCCCTCCACTTT.

Worth noting for this clonotype: Germline and junction disagree at one end, which may indicate a read error. The chain has TRBV7-2 and TRBJ2-3; D is unclear. There are 13 residues in the CDR3. The germline V gene encodes CDR1 SGHTA and CDR2 FQGNSA. This CDR3 reads CASSLDLKDRQYF. The CDR3, as DNA: TGTGCCAGCAGCTTAGATCTTAAGGATAGGCAGTATTTT.

In its sample, this clonotype was seen many times. The V gene is TRBV19, the J gene TRBJ1-5, with D uncertain. The germline gives CDR1 LNHDA, CDR2 SQIVND (reference sequence). The V end was cut by 9 bases, the J end by 6 bases, with 12 bases between. The CDR3 spans 12 residues. DNA for the CDR3: TGTGCCAGCAGCAAGGCGCCTCAGCCCCAGCATTTT. This encodes CASSKAPQPQHF.

This clonotype showed up many times. CDR3 nucleotides: TGTGCCACCCTCAGTGACAAGGGTCTCTACGAGCAGTACTTC. Encoded protein: CATLSDKGLYEQYF. V gene TRBV2 combines with J gene TRBJ2-7; D ambiguous. Germline CDR1 reads SNHLY; CDR2 reads FYNNEI. Trimming removed 10 bases at V and 3 bases at J, with 19 bases between. The CDR3 contains 14 residues.

V gene TRBV7-8 combines with J gene TRBJ1-5; TRBD1 aligns across 8 bases. V gave up 0 bases and J gave up 5 bases; unmatched junction bases: 9. The germline V gene has CDR1 SGHVS and CDR2 FQNEAQ. The CDR3 has 17 residues. CDR3 region: CASSLAQGGRDDQPQHF. CDR3 nucleotide sequence: TGTGCCAGCAGCTTAGCACAGGGGGGGAGGGACGATCAGCCCCAGCATTTT. Filled out from reference TRBV7-8 and TRBJ1-5, the complete variable domain reads GAGVSQSPRYKVAKRGQDVALRCDPISGHVSLFWYQQALGQGPEFLTYFQNEAQLDKSGLPSDRFFAERPEGSVSTLKIQRTQQEDSAVYLCASSLAQGGRDDQPQHFGDGTRLSIL.

This clonotype was detected a few times. This chain joins TRBV12-3 or TRBV12-4 and TRBJ2-3; 8 nucleotides line up with TRBD1. This CDR3 region has 16 residues. V trimming: 6 bases; J trimming: 2 bases; junction bases outside the gene matches: 10. This chain's CDR3 is CASSRPGGRNTDTQYF. The CDR3 nucleotides read TGTGCCAGCAGCCGTCCAGGGGGCCGGAACACAGATACGCAGTATTTT.

J is TRBJ1-1 and V is TRBV2; 10 nucleotides align to TRBD1. The germline V gene encodes CDR1 SNHLY and CDR2 FYNNEI. V lost 6 bases to trimming and J lost 0 bases; unmatched junction nucleotides: 7. The CDR3 has 16 residues. The CDR3 loop is CASRDAGTGVNTEAFF. The CDR3 DNA is TGTGCCAGCAGAGACGCCGGGACAGGGGTGAACACTGAAGCTTTCTTT.

A few counts support this clonotype. The CDR3 DNA follows: TGTGCCAGCAGCTCGGACAGGGGTAATGAAAAACTGTTTTTT. As protein: CASSSDRGNEKLFF. The chain combines TRBV7-2 with TRBJ1-4, with 9 bases that match TRBD1. With 4 bases clipped from V and 4 bases from J, the junction kept 1 base outside the gene matches. Germline CDR1 is SGHTA and CDR2 is FQGNSA. CDR3 size: 14 residues.

At least ten counts were recorded for this clonotype. V and J are TRBV11-2 and TRBJ1-4; D possibly corresponds to TRBD1 (5 bases). Germline V CDR1 and CDR2: SGHAT, FQNNGV. Trimming took 5 bases from V and 7 from J, leaving 14 bases between them. The CDR3 is made up of 14 amino acids. This CDR3 is CASSVVGRGEKLFF. The CDR3 bases are TGTGCCAGCAGCGTCGTGGGACGAGGTGAAAAACTGTTTTTT.

At least ten counts were recorded for this clonotype. V and J are TRBV7-3 and TRBJ1-2; the D is unclear. The germline V and J ends were trimmed by 1 base and 3 bases, with 3 bases remaining between them. The germline gives CDR1 SGHTA, CDR2 FQGTGA. This CDR3 comprises 12 residues. In DNA, the CDR3 is TGTGCCAGCAGCTTAAGAGACTATGGCTACACCTTC. Translated: CASSLRDYGYTF.

This clonotype has at least ten counts. The V call is TRBV29-1, the J call TRBJ2-3, with D tentatively TRBD1 (5 bases). The CDR3 sequence is 12 residues long. The V gene lost 4 bases and the J gene lost 5 bases, with 10 bases spanning the gap. CDR1 and CDR2 (germline): SQVTM, ANQGSEA. The CDR3 coding sequence is TGCAGCGTTGGGCAGGGTGAAGATACGCAGTATTTT. Its translation: CSVGQGEDTQYF.

This clonotype was observed many times. V gene TRBV5-1 combines with J gene TRBJ1-1; no clear D gene. V shed 2 bases and J shed 0 bases, with 14 bases lying between them. Looked up from germline, CDR1 is SGHRS and CDR2 is YFSETQ. The CDR3 runs 16 residues. The CDR3 DNA reads TGCGCCAGCAGCTTAGAGACAATGGGGATGAACACTGAAGCTTTCTTT. It codes for CASSLETMGMNTEAFF.

This chain joins TRBV7-2 and TRBJ2-7; 7 bases agree with TRBD2. Germline V gives CDR1 SGHTA, CDR2 FQGNSA. Losses at the gene ends were 2 bases for V and 2 bases for J; bases not matched to a gene: 6. This CDR3 is 15 amino acids long. CDR3: CASSLRRAGAYEQYF. The CDR3 coding sequence is TGTGCCAGCAGCTTACGGCGGGCGGGGGCCTACGAGCAGTACTTC.

The chain carries TRBV28 and TRBJ1-1, with D tentatively TRBD1 (5 bases). V was pared by 5 bases and J by 1 base, with 11 bases between. This CDR3 is built from 14 residues. From germline, CDR1 is MDHEN and CDR2 SYDVKM. The CDR3 loop reads CASSPGLGNTEAFF. In DNA form, the CDR3 reads TGTGCCAGCAGTCCAGGGTTAGGGAACACTGAAGCTTTCTTT.